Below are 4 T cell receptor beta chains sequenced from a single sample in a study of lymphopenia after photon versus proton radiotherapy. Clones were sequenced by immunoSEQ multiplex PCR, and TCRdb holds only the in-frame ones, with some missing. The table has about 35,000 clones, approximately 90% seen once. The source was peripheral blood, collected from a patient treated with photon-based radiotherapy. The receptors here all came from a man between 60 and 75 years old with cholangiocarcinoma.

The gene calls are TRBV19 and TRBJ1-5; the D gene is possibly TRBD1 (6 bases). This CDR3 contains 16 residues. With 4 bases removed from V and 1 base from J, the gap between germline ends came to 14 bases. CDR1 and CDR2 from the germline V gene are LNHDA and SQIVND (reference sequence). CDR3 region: CASSNRDRISNQPQHF. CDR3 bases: TGTGCCAGTAGTAATCGCGACAGGATAAGCAATCAGCCCCAGCATTTT.

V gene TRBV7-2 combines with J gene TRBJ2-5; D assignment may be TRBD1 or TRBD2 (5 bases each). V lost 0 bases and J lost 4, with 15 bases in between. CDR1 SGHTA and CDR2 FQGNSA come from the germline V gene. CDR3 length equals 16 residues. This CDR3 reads CASSLAQQGGGETQYF. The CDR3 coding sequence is TGTGCCAGCAGCTTAGCTCAGCAGGGCGGAGGAGAGACCCAGTACTTC.

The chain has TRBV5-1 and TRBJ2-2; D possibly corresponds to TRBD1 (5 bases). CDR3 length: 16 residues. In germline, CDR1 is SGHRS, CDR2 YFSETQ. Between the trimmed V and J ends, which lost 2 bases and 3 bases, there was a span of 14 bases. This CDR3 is CASSFLGRADTGELFF. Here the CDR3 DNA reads TGCGCCAGCAGCTTTTTAGGCAGGGCGGACACCGGGGAGCTGTTTTTT.

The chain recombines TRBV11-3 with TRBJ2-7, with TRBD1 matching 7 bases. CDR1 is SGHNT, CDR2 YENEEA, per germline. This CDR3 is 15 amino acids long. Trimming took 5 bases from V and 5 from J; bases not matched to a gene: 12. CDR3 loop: CASSPSDREVDEQYF. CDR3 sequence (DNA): TGTGCCAGCAGCCCCTCCGACAGGGAAGTCGACGAGCAGTACTTC.